This T cell receptor (beta chain) was obtained from a study of blood T cell repertoires in COVID-19. As for the study in general: In each case, the material was cDNA or gDNA derived from T cells, B-cell-depleted T cells, or PBMCs.

Methods used by the authors: Amplification of reference gene primers was used by the study to estimate nucleated cell counts. Libraries were prepared by immunoSEQ multiplex PCR; TCRdb keeps only in-frame clonotypes and omits some of them. From that table come the V and J calls and clone size; the DNA was used to work out D and trimming. Counted here are roughly 190,000 clones, roughly 91% occurring once; the ten biggest clones make up about 4.4%. The sample consisted of peripheral blood. This TCR derives from a human donor in a cohort sampled during active COVID-19.

CDR3 in DNA: TGCGCCAGCAGCTTGGCCGTGACAGGGACCTATGGCTACACCTTC. Its protein product is CASSLAVTGTYGYTF. The chain joins TRBV5-1 to TRBJ1-2; 7 bases align to TRBD1. J lost 4 bases, V lost 0 bases, and 6 bases had no gene match. This CDR3 has 15 residues. CDR1 and CDR2 (germline): SGHRS, YFSETQ. The variable domain in full, completed from reference TRBV5-1 and TRBJ1-2, reads KAGVTQTPRYLIKTRGQQVTLSCSPISGHRSVSWYQQTPGQGLQFLFEYFSETQRNKGNFPGRFSGRQFSNSRSEMNVSTLELGDSALYLCASSLAVTGTYGYTFGSGTRLTVV.